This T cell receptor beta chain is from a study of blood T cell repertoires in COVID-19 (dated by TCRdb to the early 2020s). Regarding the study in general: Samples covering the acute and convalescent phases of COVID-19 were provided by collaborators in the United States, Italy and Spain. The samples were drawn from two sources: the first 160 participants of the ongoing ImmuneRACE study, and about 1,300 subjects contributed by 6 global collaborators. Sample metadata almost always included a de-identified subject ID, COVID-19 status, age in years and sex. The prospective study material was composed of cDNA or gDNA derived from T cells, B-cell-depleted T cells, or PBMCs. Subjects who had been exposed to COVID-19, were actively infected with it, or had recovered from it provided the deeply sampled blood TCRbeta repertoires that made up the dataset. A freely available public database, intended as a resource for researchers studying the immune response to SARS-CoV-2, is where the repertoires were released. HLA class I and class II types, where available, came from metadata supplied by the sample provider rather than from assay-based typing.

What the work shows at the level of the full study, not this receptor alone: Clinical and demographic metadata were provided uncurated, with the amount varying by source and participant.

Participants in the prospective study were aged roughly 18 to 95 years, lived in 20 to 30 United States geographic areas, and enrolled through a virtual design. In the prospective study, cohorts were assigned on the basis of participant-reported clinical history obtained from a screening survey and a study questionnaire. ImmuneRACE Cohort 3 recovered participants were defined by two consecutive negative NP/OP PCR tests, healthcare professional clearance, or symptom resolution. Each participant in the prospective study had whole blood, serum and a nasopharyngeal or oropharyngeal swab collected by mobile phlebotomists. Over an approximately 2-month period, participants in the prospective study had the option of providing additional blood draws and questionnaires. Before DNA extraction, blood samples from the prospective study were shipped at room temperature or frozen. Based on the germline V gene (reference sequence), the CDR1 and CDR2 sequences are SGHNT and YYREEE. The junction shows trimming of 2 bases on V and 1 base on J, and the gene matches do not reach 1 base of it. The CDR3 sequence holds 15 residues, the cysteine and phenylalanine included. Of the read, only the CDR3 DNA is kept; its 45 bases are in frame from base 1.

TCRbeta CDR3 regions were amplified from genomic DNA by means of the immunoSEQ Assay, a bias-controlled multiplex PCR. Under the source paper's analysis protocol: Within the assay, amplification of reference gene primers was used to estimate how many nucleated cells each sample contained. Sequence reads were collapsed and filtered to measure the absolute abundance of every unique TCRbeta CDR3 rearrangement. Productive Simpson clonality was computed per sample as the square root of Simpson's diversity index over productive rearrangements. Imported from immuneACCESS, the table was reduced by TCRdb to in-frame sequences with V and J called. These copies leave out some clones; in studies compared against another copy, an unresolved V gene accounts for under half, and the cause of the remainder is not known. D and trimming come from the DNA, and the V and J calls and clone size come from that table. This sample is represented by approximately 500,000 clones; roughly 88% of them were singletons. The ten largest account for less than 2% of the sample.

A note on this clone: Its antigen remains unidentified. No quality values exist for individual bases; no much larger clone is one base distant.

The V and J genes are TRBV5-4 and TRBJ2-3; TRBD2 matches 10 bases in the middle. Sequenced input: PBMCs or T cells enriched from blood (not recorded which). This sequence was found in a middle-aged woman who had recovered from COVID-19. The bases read TGTGCCAGCAGCTTTCTAGCGGGAGGCACAGATACGCAGTATTTT. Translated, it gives CASSFLAGGTDTQYF. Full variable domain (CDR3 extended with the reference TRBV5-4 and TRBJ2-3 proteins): ETGVTQSPTHLIKTRGQQVTLRCSSQSGHNTVSWYQQALGQGPQFIFQYYREEENGRGNFPPRFSGLQFPNYSSELNVNALELDDSALYLCASSFLAGGTDTQYFGPGTRLTVL.